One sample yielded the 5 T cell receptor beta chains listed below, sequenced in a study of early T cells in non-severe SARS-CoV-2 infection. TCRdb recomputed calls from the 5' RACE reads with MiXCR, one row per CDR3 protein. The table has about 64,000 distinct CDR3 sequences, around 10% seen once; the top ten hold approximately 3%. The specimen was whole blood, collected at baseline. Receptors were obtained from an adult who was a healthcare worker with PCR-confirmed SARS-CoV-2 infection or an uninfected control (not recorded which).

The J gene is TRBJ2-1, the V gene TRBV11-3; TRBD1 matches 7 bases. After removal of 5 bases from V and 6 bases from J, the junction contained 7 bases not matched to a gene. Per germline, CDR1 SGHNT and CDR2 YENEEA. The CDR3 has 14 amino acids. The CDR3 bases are TGTGCCAGCAGCCCCCCAGGGACAGTCAATGAGCAGTTCTTC. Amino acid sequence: CASSPPGTVNEQFF.

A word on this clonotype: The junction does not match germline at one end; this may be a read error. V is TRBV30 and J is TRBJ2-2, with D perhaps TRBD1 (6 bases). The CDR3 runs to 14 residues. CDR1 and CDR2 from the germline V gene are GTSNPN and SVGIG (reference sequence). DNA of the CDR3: TGTTCCTGGGCCCCTGGGACATCTCTCGGGGAGCTGTTTTTT. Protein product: CSWAPGTSLGELFF. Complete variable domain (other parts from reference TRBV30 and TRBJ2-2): SQTIHQWPATLVQPVGSPLSLECTVEGTSNPNLYWYRQAAGRGLQLLFYSVGIGQISSEVPQNLSASRPQDRQFILSSKKLLLSDSGFYLCSWAPGTSLGELFFGEGSRLTVL.

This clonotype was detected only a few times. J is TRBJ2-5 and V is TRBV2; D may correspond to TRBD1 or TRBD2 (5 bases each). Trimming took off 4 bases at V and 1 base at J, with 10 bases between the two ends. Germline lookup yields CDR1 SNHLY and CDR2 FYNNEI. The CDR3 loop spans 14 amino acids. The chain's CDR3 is CASSVWGFQETQYF. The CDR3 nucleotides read TGTGCCAGCAGTGTTTGGGGGTTCCAAGAGACCCAGTACTTC.

CDR3 protein: CASSLGPEAPLWLFF. CDR3 in DNA: TGTGCCAGCAGTTTAGGCCCTGAGGCGCCCCTCTGGCTGTTTTTT. The rearrangement uses TRBV28 and TRBJ1-4; no definite D call. This CDR3 comprises 15 residues. The ends were cut back, 2 bases at V and 14 bases at J, with 21 bases in the middle. The germline gives CDR1 MDHEN, CDR2 SYDVKM.

The CDR3 DNA reads as TGCAGTGCTAGAGATACGACAGGGGTAGGCCGGGGCTACACCTTC. Its translation is CSARDTTGVGRGYTF. This chain connects TRBV20-1 to TRBJ1-2, with TRBD1 matching 8 bases. The V and J ends lost 0 bases and 8 bases, in that order; junction bases with no gene match: 11. The CDR3 consists of 15 residues. Germline V CDR1 and CDR2: DFQATT, SNEGSKA (reference sequence).